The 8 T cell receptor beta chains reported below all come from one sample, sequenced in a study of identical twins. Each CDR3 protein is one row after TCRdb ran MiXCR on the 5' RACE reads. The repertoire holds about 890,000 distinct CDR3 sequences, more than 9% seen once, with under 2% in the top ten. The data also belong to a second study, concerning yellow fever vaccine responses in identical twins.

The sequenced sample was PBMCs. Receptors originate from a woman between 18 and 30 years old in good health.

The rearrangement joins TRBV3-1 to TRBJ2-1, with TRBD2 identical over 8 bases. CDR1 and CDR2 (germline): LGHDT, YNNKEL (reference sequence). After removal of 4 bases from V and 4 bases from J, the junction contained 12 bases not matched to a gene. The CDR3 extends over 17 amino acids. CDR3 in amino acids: CASSRQGTGGIYNEQFF. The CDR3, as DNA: TGTGCCAGCAGCCGGCAGGGTACGGGGGGGATTTACAATGAGCAGTTCTTC.

CDR3 sequence: CASSNSGGASNTQYF. CDR3 nucleotides: TGTGCCAGCAGCAATAGCGGGGGGGCCTCAAATACGCAGTATTTT. The chain combines TRBV5-4 with TRBJ2-3; TRBD2 matches at 11 bases. The CDR3 covers 15 residues. V shed 4 bases, J shed 7 bases, and the junction held 8 bases outside the gene matches. The germline gives CDR1 SGHNT, CDR2 YYREEE (reference sequence).

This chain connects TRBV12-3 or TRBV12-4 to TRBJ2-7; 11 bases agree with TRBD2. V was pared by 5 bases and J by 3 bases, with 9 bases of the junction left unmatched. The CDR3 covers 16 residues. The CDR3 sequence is CASSPSVSGRDYEQYF. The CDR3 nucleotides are TGTGCCAGCAGTCCCTCTGTTAGCGGGAGGGACTACGAGCAGTACTTC.

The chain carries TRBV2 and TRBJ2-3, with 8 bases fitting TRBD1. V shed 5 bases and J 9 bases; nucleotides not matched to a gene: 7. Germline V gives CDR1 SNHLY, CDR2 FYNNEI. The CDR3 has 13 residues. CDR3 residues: CASSQMTGDTQYF. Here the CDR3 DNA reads TGTGCCAGCAGTCAGATGACAGGGGACACGCAGTATTTT. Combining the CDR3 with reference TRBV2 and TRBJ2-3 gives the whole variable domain EPEVTQTPSHQVTQMGQEVILRCVPISNHLYFYWYRQILGQKVEFLVSFYNNEISEKSEIFDDQFSVERPDGSNFTLKIRSTKLEDSAMYFCASSQMTGDTQYFGPGTRLTVL.

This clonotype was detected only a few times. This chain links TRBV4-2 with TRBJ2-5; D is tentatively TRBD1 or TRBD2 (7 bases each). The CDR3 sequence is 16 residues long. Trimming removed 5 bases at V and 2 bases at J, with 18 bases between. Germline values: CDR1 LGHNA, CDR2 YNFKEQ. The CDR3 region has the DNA TGTGCCAGCAGCAACGTCCAGGGGGGGGGGCAAGAGACCCAGTACTTC. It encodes CASSNVQGGGQETQYF.

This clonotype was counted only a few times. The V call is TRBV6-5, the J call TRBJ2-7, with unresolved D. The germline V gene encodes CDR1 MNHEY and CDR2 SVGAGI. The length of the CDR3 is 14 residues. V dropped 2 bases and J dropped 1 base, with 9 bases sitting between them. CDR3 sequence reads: CASSYLVGSYEQYF. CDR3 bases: TGTGCCAGCAGTTACCTAGTCGGGTCCTACGAGCAGTACTTC.

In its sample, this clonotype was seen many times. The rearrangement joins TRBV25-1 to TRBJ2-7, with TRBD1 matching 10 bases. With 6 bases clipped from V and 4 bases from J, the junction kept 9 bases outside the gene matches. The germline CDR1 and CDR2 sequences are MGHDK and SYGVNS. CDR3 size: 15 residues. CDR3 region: CASRSNRDRGYEQYF. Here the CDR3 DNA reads TGTGCCAGCAGATCGAACCGGGACAGGGGTTACGAGCAGTACTTC.

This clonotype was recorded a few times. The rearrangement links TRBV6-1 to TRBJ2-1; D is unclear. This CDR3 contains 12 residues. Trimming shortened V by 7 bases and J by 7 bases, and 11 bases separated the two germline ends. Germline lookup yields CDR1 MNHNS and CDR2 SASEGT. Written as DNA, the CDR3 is TGTGCCAGCACTTTTAGTAAGAATGAGCAGTTCTTC. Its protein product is CASTFSKNEQFF.